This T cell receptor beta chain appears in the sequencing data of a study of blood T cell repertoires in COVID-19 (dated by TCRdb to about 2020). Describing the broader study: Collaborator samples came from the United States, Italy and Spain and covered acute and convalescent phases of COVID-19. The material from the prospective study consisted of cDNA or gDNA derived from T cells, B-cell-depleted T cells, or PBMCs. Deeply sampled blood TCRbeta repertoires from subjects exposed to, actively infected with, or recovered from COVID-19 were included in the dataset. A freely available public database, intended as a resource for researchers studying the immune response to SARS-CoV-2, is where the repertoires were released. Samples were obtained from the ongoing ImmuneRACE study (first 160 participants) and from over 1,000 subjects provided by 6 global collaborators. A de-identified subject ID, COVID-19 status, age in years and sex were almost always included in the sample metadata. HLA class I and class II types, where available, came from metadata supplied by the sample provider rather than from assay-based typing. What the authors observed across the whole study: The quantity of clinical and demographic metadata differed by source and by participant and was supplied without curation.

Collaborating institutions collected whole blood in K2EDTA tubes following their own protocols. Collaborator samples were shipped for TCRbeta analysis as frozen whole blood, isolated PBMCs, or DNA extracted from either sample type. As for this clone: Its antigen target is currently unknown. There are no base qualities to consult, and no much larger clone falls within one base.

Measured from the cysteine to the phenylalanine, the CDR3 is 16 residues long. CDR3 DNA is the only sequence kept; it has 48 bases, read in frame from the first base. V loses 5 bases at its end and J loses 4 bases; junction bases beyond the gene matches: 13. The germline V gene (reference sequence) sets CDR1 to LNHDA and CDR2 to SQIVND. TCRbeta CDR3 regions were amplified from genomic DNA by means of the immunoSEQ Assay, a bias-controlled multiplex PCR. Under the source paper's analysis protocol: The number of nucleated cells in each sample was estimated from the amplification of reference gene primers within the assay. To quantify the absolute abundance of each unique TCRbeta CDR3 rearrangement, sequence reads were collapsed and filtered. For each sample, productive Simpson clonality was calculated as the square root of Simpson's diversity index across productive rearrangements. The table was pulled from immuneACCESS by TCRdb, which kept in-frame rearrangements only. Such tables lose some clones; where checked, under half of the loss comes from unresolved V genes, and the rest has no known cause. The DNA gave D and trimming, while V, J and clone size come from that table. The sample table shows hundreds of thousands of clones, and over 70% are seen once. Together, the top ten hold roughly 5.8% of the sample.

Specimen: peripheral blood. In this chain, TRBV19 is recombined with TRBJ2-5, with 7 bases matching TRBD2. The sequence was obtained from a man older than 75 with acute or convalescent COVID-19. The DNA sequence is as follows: TGTGCCAGTAGTCCCGGGGGAGGGCAAAGAAGAGAGACCCAGTACTTC. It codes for CASSPGGGQRRETQYF. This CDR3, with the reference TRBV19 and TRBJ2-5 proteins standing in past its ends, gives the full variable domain DGGITQSPKYLFRKEGQNVTLSCEQNLNHDAMYWYRQDPGQGLRLIYYSQIVNDFQKGDIAEGYSVSREKKESFPLTVTSAQKNPTAFYLCASSPGGGQRRETQYFGPGTRLLVL.